This entry lists 18 T cell receptor beta chains sequenced from one sample in a study of blood T cell repertoires in COVID-19. The repertoire was sequenced with immunoSEQ multiplex PCR; TCRdb's copy has only in-frame clones and lacks some. Of roughly 440,000 clones listed, more than 70% were seen once; the top ten hold around 13%. Material: peripheral blood. The receptors derive from a woman in her fifties or sixties with COVID-19, enrolled during active disease.

The chain carries TRBV27 and TRBJ1-1; 7 nucleotides match TRBD1. Germline CDR1 and CDR2: MNHEY and SMNVEV (reference sequence). The CDR3 covers 14 residues. V shed 4 bases, J shed 11 bases, and the junction held 13 bases outside the gene matches. The CDR3 DNA is TGTGCCAGCAGTTCTCGAGGGGGCAGGGCGTCTGCTTTCTTT. It specifies CASSSRGGRASAFF.

This clone was counted once. The chain links TRBV2 to TRBJ1-6; D unresolved. Germline V lookup: CDR1 SNHLY, CDR2 FYNNEI. The CDR3 extends over 11 amino acids. The V gene lost 3 bases and the J gene lost 12 bases, with 6 bases spanning the gap. DNA of the CDR3: TGTGCCAGCAGTGAGCGATTACCCCTCCACTTT. Translated, it gives CASSERLPLHF.

The genes are TRBV4-2 and TRBJ2-3; the match to TRBD2 covers 7 bases. The CDR3 extends over 17 amino acids. Germline V lookup: CDR1 LGHNA, CDR2 YNFKEQ. With V trimmed by 3 bases and J by 1 base, 10 bases remained unmatched. Here the CDR3 DNA reads TGTGCCAGCAGCCAGGCGTCTAGCGGAGCCGGCACAGATACGCAGTATTTT. Translated: CASSQASSGAGTDTQYF.

This chain links TRBV5-1 with TRBJ2-3, with a possible D match to TRBD1 (6 bases). CDR3 length: 14 residues. Germline V gene sequence: CDR1 SGHRS, CDR2 YFSETQ. The V end lost 4 bases, the J end lost 2 bases, and 11 bases lay between the germline ends. In DNA form, the CDR3 reads TGCGCCAGCAGCACGACAGGAAACACAGATACGCAGTATTTT. Translation: CASSTTGNTDTQYF.

The V gene is TRBV7-9, the J gene TRBJ1-1; 8 positions agree with TRBD1. The V gene end was trimmed by 5 bases and the J gene end by 5 bases; junction bases not matched to a gene: 7. In germline, CDR1 is SEHNR, CDR2 FQNEAQ (reference sequence). This CDR3 has 14 amino acids. CDR3 coding DNA: TGTGCCAGCAGCGCCGACAGGGGCTGGACTGAAGCTTTCTTT. Protein: CASSADRGWTEAFF.

The rearrangement joins TRBV28 to TRBJ1-2, with TRBD1 as a possible D gene (6 bases). Between the trimmed V and J ends, which lost 3 bases and 6 bases, there was a span of 14 bases. Germline V gives CDR1 MDHEN, CDR2 SYDVKM. This CDR3 has 14 amino acids. CDR3 sequence reads: CASSFAGANNGYTF. The CDR3 nucleotides are TGTGCCAGCAGTTTTGCGGGGGCGAATAATGGCTACACCTTC.

This chain joins TRBV5-1 and TRBJ2-7; tentatively, D is TRBD1 (6 bases). This CDR3 is built from 15 residues. Trimming removed 4 bases from V and 0 bases from J, with 14 bases in between. Germline V gene lookup returns CDR1 SGHRS and CDR2 YFSETQ. CDR3 protein: CASSGQLASSYEQYF. DNA for the CDR3: TGCGCCAGCAGCGGACAGCTAGCAAGCTCCTACGAGCAGTACTTC.

The table lists this clone with a few counts. This chain uses TRBV6-1 with TRBJ1-2; D unresolved. Per the germline V gene, CDR1 is MNHNS and CDR2 is SASEGT. The CDR3 covers 13 residues. The ends were cut back, 1 base at V and 7 bases at J, with 10 bases in the middle. The CDR3 bases are TGTGCCAGCAGTGAAGTGGGTGCGGGTGGCTACACCTTC. Translated: CASSEVGAGGYTF.

The rearrangement uses TRBV5-1 and TRBJ1-6; the match to TRBD1 covers 8 bases. This CDR3 spans 15 amino acids. Unmatched junction bases numbered 10, after V lost 4 bases and J lost 10 bases. Per the germline V gene, CDR1 is SGHRS and CDR2 is YFSETQ. The CDR3 reads CASSVGLQGGSPLHF. DNA for the CDR3: TGCGCCAGCAGCGTGGGATTACAGGGGGGGTCACCCCTCCACTTT.

V is TRBV7-8 and J is TRBJ2-7; tentatively, D is TRBD1 (6 bases). Trimming took off 6 bases at V and 5 bases at J, with 17 bases between the two ends. The germline gives CDR1 SGHVS, CDR2 FQNEAQ. This CDR3 has 14 amino acids. CDR3 loop: CASSRHRVKDEQYF. The CDR3 coding sequence is TGTGCCAGCAGTCGACACAGGGTCAAGGACGAGCAGTACTTC.

This sequence joins TRBV25-1 and TRBJ2-1; D unclear. Germline V gene lookup returns CDR1 MGHDK and CDR2 SYGVNS. Trimming took off 3 bases at V and 10 bases at J, with 10 bases between the two ends. The CDR3 spans 12 residues. The CDR3 nucleotides are TGTGCCAGCAGTGATGGCCCCGGGGAGCAGTTCTTC. Its translation is CASSDGPGEQFF.

This clone was detected a few times. The chain is built from TRBV18 and TRBJ1-1; D unclear. Per the germline V gene, CDR1 is KGHSH and CDR2 is LQKENI. V lost 3 bases and J 1 base, leaving 9 bases between the germline ends. The CDR3 runs to 14 residues. This CDR3 is CASSPLRQNTEAFF. As DNA, the CDR3 is TGTGCCAGCTCACCTCTGAGGCAGAACACTGAAGCTTTCTTT.

The chain carries TRBV19 and TRBJ1-1; tentatively, D is TRBD1 (5 bases). The CDR3 length is 14 residues. The germline gives CDR1 LNHDA, CDR2 SQIVND (reference sequence). V lost 8 bases, J lost 9 bases, and 22 bases lay in between. The CDR3 is CASSVGGGPGKAFF. The DNA of the CDR3 is TGTGCCAGTTCAGTGGGGGGTGGGCCAGGAAAAGCTTTCTTT.

This clone came up once. The V call is TRBV5-1, the J call TRBJ2-4, with D uncertain. The CDR3 extends over 13 amino acids. The germline V and J ends were trimmed by 7 bases and 0 bases, with 8 bases remaining between them. Per germline, CDR1 SGHRS and CDR2 YFSETQ. The CDR3 DNA follows: TGCGCCAGCTCAGTTGGAGCCAAAAACATTCAGTACTTC. It translates to CASSVGAKNIQYF.

In this sample, this clone turned up a few times. The CDR3: CASSVGTGEVEKLFF. DNA of the CDR3: TGTGCCAGCAGCGTAGGGACAGGGGAAGTTGAAAAACTGTTTTTT. This chain uses TRBV9 with TRBJ1-4, with 9 bases matching TRBD1. This CDR3 has 15 amino acids. Germline V gene data show CDR1 as SGDLS and CDR2 as YYNGEE. V lost 0 bases to trimming and J lost 7 bases; unmatched junction nucleotides: 4.

The J gene is TRBJ2-1, the V gene TRBV3-1 (or the pseudogene TRBV3-2); D may be TRBD2 (6 bases). Germline CDR1 and CDR2: LGHDT and YNNKEL (reference sequence). The germline V and J ends were trimmed by 0 bases and 13 bases, with 16 bases remaining between them. The CDR3 covers 14 residues. In DNA form, the CDR3 reads TGTGCCAGCAGCCAAGATCTGGGGGGTGGCCTACAGTTCTTC. Its protein product is CASSQDLGGGLQFF.

The V and J genes are TRBV10-3 and TRBJ2-3, with TRBD2 matching over 7 bases. J lost 4 bases, V lost 2 bases, and 3 bases had no gene match. CDR3 size: 14 residues. Per germline, CDR1 ENHRY and CDR2 SYGVKD. CDR3 in amino acids: CAISEGEGADTQYF. The DNA for the CDR3 is TGTGCCATCAGTGAGGGGGAGGGTGCAGATACGCAGTATTTT.

The CDR3: CASSFSPTGTGGTEAFF. The CDR3 region has the DNA TGCGCCAGCAGCTTTTCCCCGACCGGGACAGGGGGAACTGAAGCTTTCTTT. The genes are TRBV5-1 and TRBJ1-1; 11 positions agree with TRBD1. This CDR3 is 17 amino acids long. Germline CDR1 reads SGHRS; CDR2 reads YFSETQ. The V and J ends lost 2 bases and 5 bases, in that order; junction bases with no gene match: 11.